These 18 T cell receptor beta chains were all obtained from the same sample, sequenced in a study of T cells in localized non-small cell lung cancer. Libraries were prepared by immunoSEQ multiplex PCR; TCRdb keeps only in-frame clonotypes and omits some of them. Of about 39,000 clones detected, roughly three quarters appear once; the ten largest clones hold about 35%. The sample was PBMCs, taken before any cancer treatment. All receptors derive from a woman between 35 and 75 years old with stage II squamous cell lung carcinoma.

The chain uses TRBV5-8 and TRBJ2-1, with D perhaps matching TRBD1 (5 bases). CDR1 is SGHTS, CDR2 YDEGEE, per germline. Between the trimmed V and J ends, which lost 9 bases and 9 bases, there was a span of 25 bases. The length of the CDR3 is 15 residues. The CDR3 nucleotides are TGTGCCACCCCCCCAGGGATCGGATCCTGGGCTGAGCAGTTCTTC. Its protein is CATPPGIGSWAEQFF.

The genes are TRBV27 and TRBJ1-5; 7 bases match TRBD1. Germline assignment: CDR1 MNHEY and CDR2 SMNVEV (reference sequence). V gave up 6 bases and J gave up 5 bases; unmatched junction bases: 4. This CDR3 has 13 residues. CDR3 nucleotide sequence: TGTGCCAGCAGATTCACAGGGGATCAGCCCCAGCATTTT. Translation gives CASRFTGDQPQHF.

Here the CDR3 reads CASSKDRAKPQHF. CDR3 bases: TGTGCCAGTAGTAAGGACAGGGCCAAGCCCCAGCATTTT. This chain links TRBV19 with TRBJ1-5, with 8 bases lining up with TRBD1. V was pared by 4 bases and J by 8 bases, with 4 bases of the junction left unmatched. CDR3 length: 13 amino acids. The germline CDR1 and CDR2 sequences are LNHDA and SQIVND (reference sequence).

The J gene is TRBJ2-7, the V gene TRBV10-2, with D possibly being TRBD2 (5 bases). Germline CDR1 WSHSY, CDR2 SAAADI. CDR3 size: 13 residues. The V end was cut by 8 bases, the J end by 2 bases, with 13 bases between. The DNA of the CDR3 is TGCGCCAGCGGGGAAACTAGTCCCTACGAGCAGTACTTC. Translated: CASGETSPYEQYF.

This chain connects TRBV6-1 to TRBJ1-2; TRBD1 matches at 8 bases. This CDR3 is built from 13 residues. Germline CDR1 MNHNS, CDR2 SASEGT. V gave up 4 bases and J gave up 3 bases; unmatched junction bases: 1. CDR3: CASSADRDYGYTF. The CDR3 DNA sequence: TGTGCCAGCAGTGCGGACAGGGACTATGGCTACACCTTC.

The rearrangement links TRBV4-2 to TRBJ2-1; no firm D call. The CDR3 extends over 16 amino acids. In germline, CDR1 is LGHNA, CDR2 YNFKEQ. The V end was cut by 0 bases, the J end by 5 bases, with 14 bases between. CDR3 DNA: TGTGCCAGCAGCCAAGAGTACAGCTACCTCAACAATGAGCAGTTCTTC. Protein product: CASSQEYSYLNNEQFF.

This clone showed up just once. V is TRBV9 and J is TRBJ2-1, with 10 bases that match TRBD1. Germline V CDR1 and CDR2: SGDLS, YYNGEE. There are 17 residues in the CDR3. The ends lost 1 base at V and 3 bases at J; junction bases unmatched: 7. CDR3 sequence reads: CASSVSFGTGDYNEQFF. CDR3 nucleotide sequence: TGTGCCAGCAGCGTATCCTTTGGGACAGGGGACTACAATGAGCAGTTCTTC. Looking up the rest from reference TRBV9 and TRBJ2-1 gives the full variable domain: DSGVTQTPKHLITATGQRVTLRCSPRSGDLSVYWYQQSLDQGLQFLIQYYNGEERAKGNILERFSAQQFPDLHSELNLSSLELGDSALYFCASSVSFGTGDYNEQFFGPGTRLTVL.

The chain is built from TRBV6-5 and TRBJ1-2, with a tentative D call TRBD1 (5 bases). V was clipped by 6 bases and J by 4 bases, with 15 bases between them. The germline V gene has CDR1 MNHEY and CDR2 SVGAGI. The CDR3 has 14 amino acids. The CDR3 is CASRQFGQGYGYTF. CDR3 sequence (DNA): TGTGCCAGCAGACAATTCGGCCAGGGCTATGGCTACACCTTC.

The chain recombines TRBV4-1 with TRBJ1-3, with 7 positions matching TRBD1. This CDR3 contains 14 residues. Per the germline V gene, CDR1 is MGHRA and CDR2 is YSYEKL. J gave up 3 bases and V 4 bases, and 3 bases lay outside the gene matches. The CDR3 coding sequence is TGCGCCAGCAGCCCAGGGACAGATGGAAACACCATATATTTT. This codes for CASSPGTDGNTIYF.

Here the CDR3 reads CASSSDRENSPLHF. The CDR3 bases are TGTGCCAGCAGTTCTGACAGGGAAAATTCACCCCTCCACTTT. V usage is TRBV25-1 and J usage is TRBJ1-6, with TRBD1 matching 7 bases. The trim removed 5 bases at V and 7 bases at J, leaving 5 bases unmatched. This CDR3 has 14 residues. Germline V gene lookup returns CDR1 MGHDK and CDR2 SYGVNS.

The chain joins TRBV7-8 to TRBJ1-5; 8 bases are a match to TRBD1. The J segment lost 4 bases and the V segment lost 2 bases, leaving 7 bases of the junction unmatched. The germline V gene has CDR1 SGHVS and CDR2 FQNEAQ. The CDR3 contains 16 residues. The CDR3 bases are TGTGCCAGCAGCTTAACGTGGGACAGGACTAATCAGCCCCAGCATTTT. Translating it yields CASSLTWDRTNQPQHF.

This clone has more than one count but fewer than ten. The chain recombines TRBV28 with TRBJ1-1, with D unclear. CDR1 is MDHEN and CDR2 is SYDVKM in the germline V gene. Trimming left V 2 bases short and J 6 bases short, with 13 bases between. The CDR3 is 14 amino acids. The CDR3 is CASSLPKADSEAFF. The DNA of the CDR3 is TGTGCCAGCAGTTTACCTAAGGCTGACTCTGAAGCTTTCTTT.

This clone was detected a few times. The CDR3 sequence: CASSFDSWNQPQHF. In nucleotides, the CDR3 is TGTGCCAGCAGTTTCGATTCCTGGAACCAGCCCCAGCATTTT. The chain is built from TRBV28 and TRBJ1-5; no clear D gene. The CDR3 runs to 14 residues. Germline CDR1 is MDHEN and CDR2 is SYDVKM. Trimming took off 3 bases at V and 7 bases at J, with 13 bases between the two ends.

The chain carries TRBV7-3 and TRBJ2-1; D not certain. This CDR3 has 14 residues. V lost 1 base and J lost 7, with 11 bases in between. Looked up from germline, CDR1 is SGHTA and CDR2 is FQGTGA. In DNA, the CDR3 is TGTGCCAGCAGCTTAAAAGGGTTCTCTAATGAGCAGTTCTTC. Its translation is CASSLKGFSNEQFF.

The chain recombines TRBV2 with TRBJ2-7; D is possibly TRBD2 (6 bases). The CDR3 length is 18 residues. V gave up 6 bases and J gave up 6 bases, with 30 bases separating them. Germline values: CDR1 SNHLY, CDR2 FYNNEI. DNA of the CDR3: TGTGCCAGCAGCTTGTGGGGGGTCCGGTCCCCCCTTATCCCCGAGCAGTACTTC. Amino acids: CASSLWGVRSPLIPEQYF.

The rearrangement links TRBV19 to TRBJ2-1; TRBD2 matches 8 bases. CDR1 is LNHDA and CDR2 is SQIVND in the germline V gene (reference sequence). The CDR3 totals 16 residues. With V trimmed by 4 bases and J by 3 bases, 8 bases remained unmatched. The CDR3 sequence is CASSTGGFSSYNEQFF. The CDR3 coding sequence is TGTGCCAGTAGTACGGGGGGGTTCTCGAGCTACAATGAGCAGTTCTTC.

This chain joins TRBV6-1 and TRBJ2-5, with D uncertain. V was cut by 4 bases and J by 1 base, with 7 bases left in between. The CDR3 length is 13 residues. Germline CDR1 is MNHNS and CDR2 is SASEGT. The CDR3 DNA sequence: TGTGCCAGCAGTGGGAGTCCCCAAGAGACCCAGTACTTC. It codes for CASSGSPQETQYF.

The CDR3, as DNA: TGTGCCAGCAGCCCACAGGGTGCAACTAATGAAAAACTGTTTTTT. This gives the protein CASSPQGATNEKLFF. The chain uses TRBV7-9 and TRBJ1-4; TRBD1 is a possible D gene (6 bases). V was shortened by 5 bases and J by 0 bases, with 10 bases between the two germline ends. Germline lookup yields CDR1 SEHNR and CDR2 FQNEAQ (reference sequence). There are 15 residues in the CDR3.